The 21 T cell receptor beta chains listed next were all sequenced from one sample in a study of blood T cell repertoires in COVID-19. Only in-frame clones appear in the TCRdb table, and some are missing; sequencing was by immunoSEQ multiplex PCR. The table shows about 130,000 clones, with around 80% occurring only once. Sequencing used peripheral blood. The receptor set was obtained from a man aged 65 to 79 with acute or convalescent COVID-19.

V usage is TRBV5-8 and J usage is TRBJ2-1; possibly TRBD2 for D (6 bases). The V end was cut by 0 bases, the J end by 6 bases, with 13 bases between. The CDR3 spans 15 residues. In germline, CDR1 is SGHTS, CDR2 YDEGEE. This CDR3 is CASSLAGGFGNEQFF. CDR3 DNA sequence: TGTGCCAGCAGCTTGGCTGGGGGGTTTGGCAATGAGCAGTTCTTC.

This chain links TRBV11-1 with TRBJ2-7; TRBD2 is a possible D gene (6 bases). V lost 4 bases, J lost 4 bases, and 11 bases lay in between. The CDR3 is made up of 13 amino acids. CDR1 is SGHAT and CDR2 is FQDESV in the germline V gene (reference sequence). The chain's CDR3 is CASSWRADYEQYF. For the CDR3, the DNA is TGTGCCAGCAGCTGGAGGGCGGATTACGAGCAGTACTTC.

The V call is TRBV10-1, the J call TRBJ1-1; 7 bases match TRBD1. V trimming: 7 bases; J trimming: 0 bases; junction bases outside the gene matches: 8. The germline gives CDR1 WNHNN, CDR2 SYGVQD (reference sequence). CDR3 length: 15 residues. CDR3 protein: CASTTGVVMNTEAFF. DNA for the CDR3: TGCGCCAGCACTACAGGGGTGGTAATGAACACTGAAGCTTTCTTT.

The rearrangement joins TRBV7-8 to TRBJ2-5; possible D gene TRBD1, 6 bases. This CDR3 spans 14 amino acids. Germline loops: CDR1 SGHVS, CDR2 FQNEAQ. V lost 6 bases and J lost 1, with 12 bases in between. CDR3 sequence: CASRTGQIQETQYF. The CDR3 bases are TGTGCCAGCAGGACCGGACAGATCCAAGAGACCCAGTACTTC.

The chain uses TRBV2 and TRBJ1-3, with 8 bases aligning to TRBD1. Germline CDR1 and CDR2: SNHLY and FYNNEI. The CDR3 spans 14 residues. The V gene end was trimmed by 6 bases and the J gene end by 2 bases; junction bases not matched to a gene: 3. The chain's CDR3 is CASSRQGTGNTIYF. In DNA, the CDR3 is TGTGCCAGCAGCCGACAGGGGACTGGAAACACCATATATTTT.

The rearrangement uses TRBV28 and TRBJ1-1; D is possibly TRBD1 (5 bases). This CDR3 has 16 amino acids. The germline V gene encodes CDR1 MDHEN and CDR2 SYDVKM. V dropped 5 bases and J dropped 1 base, with 17 bases sitting between them. CDR3 sequence reads: CASSRGGNGANTEAFF. CDR3 nucleotides: TGTGCCAGCAGTCGCGGAGGGAACGGGGCGAACACTGAAGCTTTCTTT.

The chain links TRBV5-5 to TRBJ2-7; D is ambiguous. Trimming stripped 0 bases from V and 4 bases from J, with 8 bases between. This CDR3 has 13 residues. Germline V lookup: CDR1 SGHKS, CDR2 YYEKEE (reference sequence). The CDR3 sequence: CASSLAERYEQYF. CDR3 DNA sequence: TGTGCCAGCAGCTTGGCCGAGAGGTACGAGCAGTACTTC.

V is TRBV5-6 and J is TRBJ1-3, with D perhaps matching TRBD1 (6 bases). This CDR3 is built from 15 residues. The V and J ends lost 0 bases and 4 bases respectively, with 11 bases between them. Looked up from germline, CDR1 is SGHDT and CDR2 is YYEEEE. This chain's CDR3 is CASSLAGGAGNTIYF. Here the CDR3 DNA reads TGTGCCAGCAGCTTGGCTGGGGGCGCAGGAAACACCATATATTTT. Full variable domain (remainder filled in from reference TRBV5-6 and TRBJ1-3): DAGVTQSPTHLIKTRGQQVTLRCSPKSGHDTVSWYQQALGQGPQFIFQYYEEEERQRGNFPDRFSGHQFPNYSSELNVNALLLGDSALYLCASSLAGGAGNTIYFGEGSWLTVV.

This clone was observed once. V gene TRBV5-1 combines with J gene TRBJ2-5; 8 bases agree with TRBD1. This CDR3 region has 15 residues. Germline loops: CDR1 SGHRS, CDR2 YFSETQ. V was pared by 4 bases and J by 2 bases, with 7 bases of the junction left unmatched. The CDR3 nucleotides are TGCGCCAGCAGCGTTACACAGGGGGTTCAAGAGACCCAGTACTTC. This codes for CASSVTQGVQETQYF.

This chain connects TRBV29-1 to TRBJ1-2, with 9 bases aligning to TRBD1. V trimming: 7 bases; J trimming: 4 bases; junction bases outside the gene matches: 10. The germline CDR1 and CDR2 sequences are SQVTM and ANQGSEA. CDR3 length: 14 residues. Here the CDR3 DNA reads TGCAGCGCCGGAACAGGGGGCCAGGGCTATGGCTACACCTTC. The encoded protein is CSAGTGGQGYGYTF.

V usage is TRBV30 and J usage is TRBJ1-1; 7 nucleotides line up with TRBD1. CDR1 is GTSNPN, CDR2 SVGIG, per germline (reference sequence). V was clipped by 0 bases and J by 5 bases; unmatched bases: 12. This CDR3 has 16 residues. The CDR3 reads CAWSVSKTGDGTEAFF. CDR3 sequence (DNA): TGTGCCTGGAGTGTATCAAAAACAGGGGATGGGACTGAAGCTTTCTTT.

This clone turned up a few times. V is TRBV19 and J is TRBJ1-5, with D possibly being TRBD1 (6 bases). V lost 3 bases and J lost 1, with 16 bases in between. This CDR3 comprises 17 residues. Germline V gene sequence: CDR1 LNHDA, CDR2 SQIVND (reference sequence). Here the CDR3 reads CASSMIGGGLSNQPQHF. The CDR3 DNA is TGTGCCAGTAGTATGATCGGGGGGGGGCTGAGCAATCAGCCCCAGCATTTT.

The chain is built from TRBV5-4 and TRBJ1-1; the match to TRBD1 covers 7 bases. In germline, CDR1 is SGHNT, CDR2 YYREEE (reference sequence). Germline trimming cut 4 bases from V and 6 bases from J; bases unmatched to any gene: 9. The CDR3 extends over 14 amino acids. The CDR3 DNA follows: TGTGCCAGCAGCCTTTCGGACAGGAAGGCTGAAGCTTTCTTT. It translates to CASSLSDRKAEAFF.

This rearrangement joins TRBV6-5 to TRBJ1-2, with 10 bases lining up with TRBD1. Germline-derived CDR1 and CDR2 are MNHEY and SVGAGI. Trimming at V came to 6 bases and at J to 7 bases, leaving 5 bases not matched to a gene. The CDR3 loop spans 13 amino acids. CDR3 region: CASRKGQGLGYTF. CDR3 nucleotide sequence: TGTGCCAGCAGAAAGGGACAGGGGCTTGGCTACACCTTC.

The genes are TRBV10-1 and TRBJ1-1; maybe TRBD1 (5 bases). V was shortened by 4 bases and J by 3 bases, with 9 bases between the two germline ends. Germline V gives CDR1 WNHNN, CDR2 SYGVQD (reference sequence). The CDR3 covers 13 residues. The CDR3 loop reads CASSGGSDTEAFF. The CDR3, as DNA: TGCGCCAGCAGTGGGGGCAGTGACACTGAAGCTTTCTTT.

In DNA form, the CDR3 reads TGTGCCAGCAGCTTGTTCTGGACAGGGGTCAATCAGCCCCAGCATTTT. Protein product: CASSLFWTGVNQPQHF. The genes are TRBV5-6 and TRBJ1-5; TRBD1 matches at 9 bases. Trimming removed 1 base from V and 3 bases from J; junction bases left unmatched: 5. Germline V gene data show CDR1 as SGHDT and CDR2 as YYEEEE. The CDR3 has 16 residues.

The chain employs TRBV13 and TRBJ1-2; possibly TRBD1 for D (6 bases). Trimming removed 5 bases at V and 3 bases at J, with 13 bases between. The germline V gene has CDR1 PRHDT and CDR2 FYEKMQ (reference sequence). The CDR3 is made up of 14 amino acids. CDR3 DNA: TGTGCCAGCAGCACACACAGGGTCGACTATGGCTACACCTTC. Translated: CASSTHRVDYGYTF.

The chain uses TRBV5-4 and TRBJ2-3, with 11 bases that match TRBD1. The CDR3 sequence is 17 residues long. Per germline, CDR1 SGHNT and CDR2 YYREEE (reference sequence). Unmatched junction bases numbered 7, after V lost 3 bases and J lost 1 base. The CDR3 sequence is CASSSRTGGIGTDTQYF. The CDR3 DNA follows: TGTGCCAGCAGCTCACGGACAGGGGGCATTGGCACAGATACGCAGTATTTT.

The chain recombines TRBV6-5 with TRBJ1-1; 9 bases are shared with TRBD1. The V and J ends lost 6 bases and 4 bases, in that order; junction bases with no gene match: 3. Germline CDR1 reads MNHEY; CDR2 reads SVGAGI. The CDR3 sequence is 13 residues long. For the CDR3, the DNA is TGTGCCAGCAGGGGACAGGGAAGCACTGAAGCTTTCTTT. It encodes CASRGQGSTEAFF.

The chain joins TRBV2 to TRBJ1-3, with a weak D call TRBD1 (5 bases). The CDR3 runs 16 residues. Germline V lookup: CDR1 SNHLY, CDR2 FYNNEI. V lost 4 bases and J 0 bases, leaving 13 bases between the germline ends. CDR3 residues: CASSVGTGRSGNTIYF. The CDR3 DNA reads TGTGCCAGCAGTGTAGGTACAGGCCGCTCTGGAAACACCATATATTTT.

The CDR3 bases are TGTGCCAGCATCAGACAGGGGGCGGTATATGGCTACACCTTC. Protein sequence: CASIRQGAVYGYTF. The V gene is TRBV6-6, the J gene TRBJ1-2, with 10 bases that match TRBD1. CDR1 is MNHNY, CDR2 SVGAGI, per germline (reference sequence). This CDR3 contains 14 residues. V was clipped by 7 bases and J by 5 bases; unmatched bases: 7.